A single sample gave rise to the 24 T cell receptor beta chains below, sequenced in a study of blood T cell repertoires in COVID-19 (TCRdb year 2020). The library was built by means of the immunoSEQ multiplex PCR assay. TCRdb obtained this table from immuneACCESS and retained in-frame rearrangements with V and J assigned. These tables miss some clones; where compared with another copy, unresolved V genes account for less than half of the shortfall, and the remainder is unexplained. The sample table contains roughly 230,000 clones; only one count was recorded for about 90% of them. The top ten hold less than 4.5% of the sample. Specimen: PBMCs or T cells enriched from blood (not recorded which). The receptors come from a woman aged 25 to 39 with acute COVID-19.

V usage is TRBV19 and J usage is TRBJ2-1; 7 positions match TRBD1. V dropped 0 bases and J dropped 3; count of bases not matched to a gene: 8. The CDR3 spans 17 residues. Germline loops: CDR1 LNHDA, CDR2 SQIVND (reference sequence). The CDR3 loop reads CASSIETGRGLYNEQFF. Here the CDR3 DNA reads TGTGCCAGTAGTATAGAGACAGGTAGGGGGCTCTACAATGAGCAGTTCTTC.

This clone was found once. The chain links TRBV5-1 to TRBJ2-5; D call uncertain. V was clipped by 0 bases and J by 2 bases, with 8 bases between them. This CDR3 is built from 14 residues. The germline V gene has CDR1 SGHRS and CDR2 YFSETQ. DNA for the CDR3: TGCGCCAGCAGCTTGGAACTATTTCAAGAGACCCAGTACTTC. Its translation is CASSLELFQETQYF. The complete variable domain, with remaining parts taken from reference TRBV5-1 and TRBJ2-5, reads KAGVTQTPRYLIKTRGQQVTLSCSPISGHRSVSWYQQTPGQGLQFLFEYFSETQRNKGNFPGRFSGRQFSNSRSEMNVSTLELGDSALYLCASSLELFQETQYFGPGTRLLVL.

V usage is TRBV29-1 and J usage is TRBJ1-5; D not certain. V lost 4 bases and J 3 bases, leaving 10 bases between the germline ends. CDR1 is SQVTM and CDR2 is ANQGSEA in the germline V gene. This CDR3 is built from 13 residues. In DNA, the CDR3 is TGCAGCGTTGGGTCCGGGATCAATCAGCCCCAGCATTTT. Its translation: CSVGSGINQPQHF. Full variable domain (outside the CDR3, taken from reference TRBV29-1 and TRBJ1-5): SAVISQKPSRDICQRGTSLTIQCQVDSQVTMMFWYRQQPGQSLTLIATANQGSEATYESGFVIDKFPISRPNLTFSTLTVSNMSPEDSSIYLCSVGSGINQPQHFGDGTRLSIL.

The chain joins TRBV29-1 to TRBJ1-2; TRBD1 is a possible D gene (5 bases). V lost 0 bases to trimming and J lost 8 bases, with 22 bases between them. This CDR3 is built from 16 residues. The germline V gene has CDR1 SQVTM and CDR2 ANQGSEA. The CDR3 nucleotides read TGCAGCGTTGAAGATCGAGGGGCGGGGCGGAACCTGGGCTACACCTTC. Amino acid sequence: CSVEDRGAGRNLGYTF.

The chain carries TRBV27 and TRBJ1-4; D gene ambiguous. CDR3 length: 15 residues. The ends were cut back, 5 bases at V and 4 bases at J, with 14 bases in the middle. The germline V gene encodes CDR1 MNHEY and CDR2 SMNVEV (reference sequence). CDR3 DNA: TGTGCCAGCAGTCCCAACAGAGCAGTTAATGAAAAACTGTTTTTT. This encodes CASSPNRAVNEKLFF.

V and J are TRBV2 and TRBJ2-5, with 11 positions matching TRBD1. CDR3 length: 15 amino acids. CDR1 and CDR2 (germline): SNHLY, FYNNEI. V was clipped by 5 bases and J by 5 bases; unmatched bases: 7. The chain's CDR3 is CASSPDRGLGETQYF. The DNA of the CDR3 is TGTGCCAGCAGTCCGGACAGGGGGCTAGGGGAGACCCAGTACTTC. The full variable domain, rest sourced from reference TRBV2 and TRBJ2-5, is EPEVTQTPSHQVTQMGQEVILRCVPISNHLYFYWYRQILGQKVEFLVSFYNNEISEKSEIFDDQFSVERPDGSNFTLKIRSTKLEDSAMYFCASSPDRGLGETQYFGPGTRLLVL.

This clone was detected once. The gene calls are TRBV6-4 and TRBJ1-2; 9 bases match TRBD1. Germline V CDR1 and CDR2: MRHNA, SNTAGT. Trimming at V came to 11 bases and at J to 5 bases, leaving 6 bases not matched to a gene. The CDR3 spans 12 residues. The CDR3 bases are TGTGCCGGGGGGACAGGGACGTATGGCTACACCTTC. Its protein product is CAGGTGTYGYTF.

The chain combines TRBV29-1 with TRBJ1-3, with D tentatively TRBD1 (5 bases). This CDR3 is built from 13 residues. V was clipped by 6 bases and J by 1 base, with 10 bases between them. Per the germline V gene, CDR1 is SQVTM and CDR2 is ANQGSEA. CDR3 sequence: CSVSGVSGNTIYF. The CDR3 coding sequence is TGCAGCGTGTCGGGGGTGTCTGGAAACACCATATATTTT. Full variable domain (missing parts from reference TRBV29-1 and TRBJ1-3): SAVISQKPSRDICQRGTSLTIQCQVDSQVTMMFWYRQQPGQSLTLIATANQGSEATYESGFVIDKFPISRPNLTFSTLTVSNMSPEDSSIYLCSVSGVSGNTIYFGEGSWLTVV.

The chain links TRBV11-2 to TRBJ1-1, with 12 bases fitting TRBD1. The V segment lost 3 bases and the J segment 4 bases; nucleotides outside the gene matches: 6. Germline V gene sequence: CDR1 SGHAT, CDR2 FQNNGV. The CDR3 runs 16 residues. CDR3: CASSLGGTGGPTEAFF. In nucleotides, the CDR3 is TGTGCCAGCAGCTTGGGGGGGACAGGGGGCCCCACTGAAGCTTTCTTT. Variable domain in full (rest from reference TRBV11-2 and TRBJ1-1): EAGVAQSPRYKIIEKRQSVAFWCNPISGHATLYWYQQILGQGPKLLIQFQNNGVVDDSQLPKDRFSAERLKGVDSTLKIQPAKLEDSAVYLCASSLGGTGGPTEAFFGQGTRLTVV.

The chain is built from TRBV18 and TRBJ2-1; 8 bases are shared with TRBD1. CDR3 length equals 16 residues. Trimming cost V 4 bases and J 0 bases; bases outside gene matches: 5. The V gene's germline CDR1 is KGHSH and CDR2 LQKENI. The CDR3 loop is CASSLWTGSSYNEQFF. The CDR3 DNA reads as TGTGCCAGCTCACTTTGGACAGGGAGCTCCTACAATGAGCAGTTCTTC.

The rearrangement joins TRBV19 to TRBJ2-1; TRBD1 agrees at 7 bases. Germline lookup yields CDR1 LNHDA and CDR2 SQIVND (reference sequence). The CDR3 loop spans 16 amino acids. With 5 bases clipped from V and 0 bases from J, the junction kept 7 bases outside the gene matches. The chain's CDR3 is CASSPGTAGSYNEQFF. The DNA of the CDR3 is TGTGCCAGTAGTCCAGGGACAGCAGGCTCCTACAATGAGCAGTTCTTC.

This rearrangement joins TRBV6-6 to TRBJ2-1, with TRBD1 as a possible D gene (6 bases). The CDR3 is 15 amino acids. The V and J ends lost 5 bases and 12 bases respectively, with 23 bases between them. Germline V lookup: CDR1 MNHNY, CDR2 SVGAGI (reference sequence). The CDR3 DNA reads TGTGCCAGCAGTGAGGACAGTTTGGGCGTCGCTCGGCAGTTCTTC. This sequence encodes CASSEDSLGVARQFF.

The CDR3 DNA follows: TGTGCCAGCTCACCACCCGCAGGGTCGGAAGAGACCCAGTACTTC. It encodes CASSPPAGSEETQYF. The chain employs TRBV18 and TRBJ2-5, with TRBD1 as a possible D gene (5 bases). Germline V gene data show CDR1 as KGHSH and CDR2 as LQKENI. The CDR3 is 15 amino acids. The V end lost 0 bases, the J end lost 3 bases, and 11 bases lay between the germline ends.

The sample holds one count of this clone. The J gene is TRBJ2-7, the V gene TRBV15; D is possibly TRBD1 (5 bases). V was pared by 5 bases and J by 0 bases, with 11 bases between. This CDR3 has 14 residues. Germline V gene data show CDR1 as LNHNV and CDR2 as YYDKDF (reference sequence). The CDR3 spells CATSLWGDSYEQYF. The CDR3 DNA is TGTGCCACCAGCCTCTGGGGCGACTCCTACGAGCAGTACTTC.

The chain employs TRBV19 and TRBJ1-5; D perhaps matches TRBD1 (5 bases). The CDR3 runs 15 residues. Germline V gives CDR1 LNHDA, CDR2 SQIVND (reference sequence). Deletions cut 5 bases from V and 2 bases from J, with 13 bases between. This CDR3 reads CASSLGGKGNQPQHF. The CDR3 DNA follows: TGTGCCAGTAGTTTGGGGGGTAAAGGCAATCAGCCCCAGCATTTT.

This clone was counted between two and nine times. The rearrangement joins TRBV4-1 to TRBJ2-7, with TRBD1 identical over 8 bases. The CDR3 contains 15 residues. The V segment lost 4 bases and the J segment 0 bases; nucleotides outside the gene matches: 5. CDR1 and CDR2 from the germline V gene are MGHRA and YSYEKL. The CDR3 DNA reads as TGCGCCAGCAGCCTACCAGGGGGCCCCTCCTACGAGCAGTACTTC. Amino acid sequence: CASSLPGGPSYEQYF.

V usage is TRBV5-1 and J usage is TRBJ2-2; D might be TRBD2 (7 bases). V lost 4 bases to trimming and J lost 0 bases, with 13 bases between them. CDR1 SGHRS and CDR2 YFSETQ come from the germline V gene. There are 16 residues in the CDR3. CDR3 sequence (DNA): TGCGCCAGCAGCCTGGGGGCGGGAGCGAACACCGGGGAGCTGTTTTTT. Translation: CASSLGAGANTGELFF.

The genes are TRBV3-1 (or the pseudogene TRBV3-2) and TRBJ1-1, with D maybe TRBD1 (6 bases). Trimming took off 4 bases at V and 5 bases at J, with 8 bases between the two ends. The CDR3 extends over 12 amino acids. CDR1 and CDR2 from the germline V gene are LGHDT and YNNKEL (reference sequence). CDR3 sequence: CASSRGTTEAFF. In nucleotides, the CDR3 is TGTGCCAGCAGCCGAGGGACAACTGAAGCTTTCTTT.

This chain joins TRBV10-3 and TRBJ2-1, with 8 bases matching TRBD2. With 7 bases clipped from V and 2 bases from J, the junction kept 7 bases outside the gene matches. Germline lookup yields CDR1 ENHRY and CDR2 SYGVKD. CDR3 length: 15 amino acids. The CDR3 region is CAITSSGVAYNEQFF. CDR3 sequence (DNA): TGTGCCATCACTAGTAGCGGGGTTGCCTACAATGAGCAGTTCTTC.

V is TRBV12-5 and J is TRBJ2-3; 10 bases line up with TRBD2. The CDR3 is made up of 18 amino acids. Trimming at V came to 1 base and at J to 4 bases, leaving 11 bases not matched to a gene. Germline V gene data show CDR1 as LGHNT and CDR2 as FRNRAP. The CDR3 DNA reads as TGTGCTAGTGGTTTGGCCCTCAAAGCGGGGGGGCCCCCAGATACGCAGTATTTT. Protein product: CASGLALKAGGPPDTQYF.

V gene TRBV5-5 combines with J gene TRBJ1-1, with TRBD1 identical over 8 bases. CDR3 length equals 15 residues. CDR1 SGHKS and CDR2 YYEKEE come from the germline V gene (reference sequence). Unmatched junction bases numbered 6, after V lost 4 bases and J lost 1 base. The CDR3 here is CASSGRQGKNTEAFF. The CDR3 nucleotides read TGTGCCAGCAGCGGACGACAGGGGAAGAACACTGAAGCTTTCTTT.

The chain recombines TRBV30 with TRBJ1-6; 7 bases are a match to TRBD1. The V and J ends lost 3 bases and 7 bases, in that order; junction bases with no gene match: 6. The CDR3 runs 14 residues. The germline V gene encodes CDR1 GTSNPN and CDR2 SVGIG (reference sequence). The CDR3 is CAWRKTGSNSPLHF. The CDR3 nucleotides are TGTGCCTGGAGAAAGACAGGGTCCAATTCACCCCTCCACTTT.

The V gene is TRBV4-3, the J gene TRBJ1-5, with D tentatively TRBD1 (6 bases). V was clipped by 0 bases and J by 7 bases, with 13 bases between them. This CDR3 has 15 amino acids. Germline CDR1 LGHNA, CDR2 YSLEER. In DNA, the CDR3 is TGCGCCAGCAGCCAAGATCGGGGGGCGATCCAGCCCCAGCATTTT. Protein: CASSQDRGAIQPQHF.

This CDR3 reads CASRSRDEQFF. In DNA form, the CDR3 reads TGTGCCAGCAGAAGTCGCGATGAGCAGTTCTTC. The J gene is TRBJ2-1, the V gene TRBV12-3 or TRBV12-4; D is undetermined. The CDR3 contains 11 residues. Deletions cut 6 bases from V and 8 bases from J, with 8 bases between.